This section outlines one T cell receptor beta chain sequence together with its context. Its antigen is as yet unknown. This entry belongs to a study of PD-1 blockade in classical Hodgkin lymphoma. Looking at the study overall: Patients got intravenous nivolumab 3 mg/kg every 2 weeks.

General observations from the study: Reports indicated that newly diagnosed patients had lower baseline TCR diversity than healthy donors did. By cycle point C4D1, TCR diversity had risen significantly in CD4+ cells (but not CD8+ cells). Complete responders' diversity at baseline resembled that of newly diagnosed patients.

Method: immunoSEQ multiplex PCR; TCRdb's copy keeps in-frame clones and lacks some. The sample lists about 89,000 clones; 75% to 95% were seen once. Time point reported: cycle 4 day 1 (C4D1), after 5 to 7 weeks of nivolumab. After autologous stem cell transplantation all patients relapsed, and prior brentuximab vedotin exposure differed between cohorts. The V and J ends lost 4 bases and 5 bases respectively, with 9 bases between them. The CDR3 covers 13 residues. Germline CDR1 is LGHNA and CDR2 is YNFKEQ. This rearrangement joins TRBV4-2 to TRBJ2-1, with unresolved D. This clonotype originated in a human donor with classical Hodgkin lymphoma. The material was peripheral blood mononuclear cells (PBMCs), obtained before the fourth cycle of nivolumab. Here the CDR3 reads CASSPPSDNEQFF. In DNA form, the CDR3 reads TGTGCCAGCAGCCCGCCTTCTGACAATGAGCAGTTCTTC.